The 21 T cell receptor beta chains below were found in one sample sequenced in a study of T cell repertoires in cytomegalovirus infection. TCRdb reprocessed the reads via MiXCR and lists one record per CDR3 protein. The sample shows fewer than 350,000 distinct CDR3 sequences, 9.5% of them seen only once. Source material: PBMCs. These receptors originate from a human donor in good health (CMV status not recorded). Some clones in this sample may be carry-over from other donors' samples.

This clonotype was seen many times. The chain links TRBV7-3 to TRBJ2-1, with 15 nucleotides matching TRBD2. The CDR3 covers 17 residues. Trimming at V came to 5 bases and at J to 3 bases, leaving 5 bases not matched to a gene. Germline values: CDR1 SGHTA, CDR2 FQGTGA. The CDR3 reads CASSKGTSGGSYNEQFF. As DNA, the CDR3 is TGTGCCAGCAGCAAGGGGACTAGCGGGGGGAGCTACAATGAGCAGTTCTTC. Supplemented by reference TRBV7-3 and TRBJ2-1, the full variable domain reads GAGVSQTPSNKVTEKGKYVELRCDPISGHTALYWYRQSLGQGPEFLIYFQGTGAADDSGLPNDRFFAVRPEGSVSTLKIQRTERGDSAVYLCASSKGTSGGSYNEQFFGPGTRLTVL.

The rearrangement uses TRBV5-6 and TRBJ2-3; no clear D gene. Trimming shortened V by 3 bases and J by 5 bases, and 4 bases separated the two germline ends. The CDR3 extends over 11 amino acids. Germline V gene sequence: CDR1 SGHDT, CDR2 YYEEEE. CDR3 nucleotides: TGTGCCAGCAGCTGGGGAGATACGCAGTATTTT. Its protein product is CASSWGDTQYF.

The chain carries TRBV3-1 and TRBJ1-2; tentative D call: TRBD1 (6 bases). Germline values: CDR1 LGHDT, CDR2 YNNKEL (reference sequence). Between the trimmed V and J ends, which lost 4 bases and 10 bases, there was a span of 19 bases. This CDR3 is 14 amino acids long. This CDR3 reads CASSLRQALGDYTF. CDR3 nucleotide sequence: TGTGCCAGCAGCCTACGACAGGCCCTCGGCGACTACACCTTC.

V gene TRBV7-3 combines with J gene TRBJ2-1; TRBD2 matches 10 bases. J gave up 7 bases and V 4 bases, and 10 bases lay outside the gene matches. Germline-derived CDR1 and CDR2 are SGHTA and FQGTGA. CDR3 length: 16 residues. The DNA of the CDR3 is TGTGCCAGCAGCTCCCTCCCTAGCGGGAGTAATAATGAGCAGTTCTTC. As protein: CASSSLPSGSNNEQFF.

This clonotype was seen only a few times. This rearrangement joins TRBV19 to TRBJ2-7, with D perhaps TRBD2 (6 bases). The CDR3 runs 15 residues. CDR1 and CDR2 (germline): LNHDA, SQIVND (reference sequence). Trimming shortened V by 9 bases and J by 1 base, and 19 bases separated the two germline ends. This CDR3 is CASKKSTGVSYEQYF. CDR3 sequence (DNA): TGTGCCAGCAAAAAGAGCACGGGGGTTTCCTACGAGCAGTACTTC.

This clonotype was counted ten times or more. The rearrangement joins TRBV7-2 to TRBJ1-1, with D maybe TRBD1 (5 bases). Per germline, CDR1 SGHTA and CDR2 FQGNSA. The germline V and J ends were trimmed by 4 bases and 1 base, with 13 bases remaining between them. The CDR3 totals 15 residues. The CDR3 DNA sequence: TGTGCCAGCAGCTCCCAGGGCAGGCAGAACACTGAAGCTTTCTTT. Its protein is CASSSQGRQNTEAFF.

This clonotype was picked up many times. The V call is TRBV27, the J call TRBJ1-2, with 7 bases matching TRBD1. CDR3 length equals 14 residues. Germline V gene lookup returns CDR1 MNHEY and CDR2 SMNVEV (reference sequence). J was trimmed by 6 bases and V by 5 bases; bases with no gene match: 9. Here the CDR3 DNA reads TGTGCCAGCAGTCAAACGGACAGGTTAAATGGCTACACCTTC. This codes for CASSQTDRLNGYTF.

At least ten counts were recorded for this clonotype. The chain has TRBV7-2 and TRBJ2-1; 7 positions match TRBD2. In germline, CDR1 is SGHTA, CDR2 FQGNSA. There are 16 residues in the CDR3. Unmatched junction bases numbered 12, after V lost 6 bases and J lost 4 bases. The CDR3 loop reads CASRTQERGPYNEQFF. The DNA of the CDR3 is TGTGCCAGCAGAACACAAGAGCGGGGACCTTACAATGAGCAGTTCTTC.

This clonotype was seen a handful of times. V and J are TRBV12-3 or TRBV12-4 and TRBJ2-2; D call uncertain. This CDR3 contains 18 residues. Trimming removed 3 bases at V and 0 bases at J, with 17 bases between. In nucleotides, the CDR3 is TGTGCCAGCAGTTTTGCTACCAACCCCAAATCGAACACCGGGGAGCTGTTTTTT. Protein product: CASSFATNPKSNTGELFF.

For this clonotype: The CDR3 carries no conserved terminal phenylalanine or tryptophan, so it likely arises from a read error. The V call is TRBV3-1, the J call TRBJ1-5; D is unresolved. Looked up from germline, CDR1 is LGHDT and CDR2 is YNNKEL (reference sequence). The CDR3 runs to 13 residues. Trimming shortened V by 1 base and J by 5 bases, and 6 bases separated the two germline ends. The CDR3 is CASSQGPDQPQHS. The CDR3 DNA follows: TGTGCCAGCAGCCAAGGACCGGATCAGCCCCAGCATTCT.

This clonotype came up many times. The rearrangement joins TRBV19 to TRBJ1-5; 7 nucleotides line up with TRBD1. CDR3 size: 16 residues. Germline V gene data show CDR1 as LNHDA and CDR2 as SQIVND (reference sequence). J was trimmed by 7 bases and V by 3 bases; bases with no gene match: 12. CDR3 nucleotides: TGTGCCAGTAGTATCCCCGGTGACAGGGCAAGACAGCCCCAGCATTTT. This encodes CASSIPGDRARQPQHF.

There are many counts of this clonotype. The chain carries TRBV7-2 and TRBJ2-3, with TRBD2 identical over 7 bases. The trim removed 5 bases at V and 2 bases at J, leaving 10 bases unmatched. This CDR3 region has 16 residues. CDR1 and CDR2 from the germline V gene are SGHTA and FQGNSA. The CDR3 DNA follows: TGTGCCAGCAGCCTCACACGGGAGGTAACCACAGATACGCAGTATTTT. It encodes CASSLTREVTTDTQYF.

This clonotype was counted a few times. V and J are TRBV7-6 and TRBJ1-3; D is ambiguous. V was cut by 1 base and J by 0 bases, with 10 bases left in between. CDR1 is SGHVS, CDR2 FNYEAQ, per germline. The CDR3 contains 16 residues. CDR3 amino acids: CASSLGSRNSGNTIYF. In DNA, the CDR3 is TGTGCCAGCAGCTTAGGATCCAGAAACTCTGGAAACACCATATATTTT. Full variable domain (rest looked up from reference TRBV7-6 and TRBJ1-3): GAGVSQSPRYKVTKRGQDVALRCDPISGHVSLYWYRQALGQGPEFLTYFNYEAQQDKSGLPNDRFSAERPEGSISTLTIQRTEQRDSAMYRCASSLGSRNSGNTIYFGEGSWLTVV.

This clonotype was recorded a few times. CDR3: CASSQVNPVAYEQYF. DNA for the CDR3: TGTGCCAGCAGCCAAGTCAATCCGGTAGCCTACGAGCAGTACTTC. V usage is TRBV4-2 and J usage is TRBJ2-7; D not resolved. CDR3 size: 15 residues. Germline V gene lookup returns CDR1 LGHNA and CDR2 YNFKEQ. The V end was cut by 1 base, the J end by 2 bases, with 12 bases between.

This clonotype was counted a few times. This rearrangement joins TRBV11-2 to TRBJ2-1, with 8 bases identical to TRBD2. CDR3 length: 12 residues. The germline CDR1 and CDR2 sequences are SGHAT and FQNNGV. Unmatched junction bases numbered 8, after V lost 6 bases and J lost 13 bases. As DNA, the CDR3 is TGTGCCAGCAGTTCTCATAGCGGGATCCAGTTCTTC. It codes for CASSSHSGIQFF.

The chain combines TRBV5-1 with TRBJ2-5; D not resolved. This CDR3 region has 12 residues. Between the trimmed V and J ends, which lost 5 bases and 11 bases, there was a span of 16 bases. The germline gives CDR1 SGHRS, CDR2 YFSETQ. As DNA, the CDR3 is TGCGCCAGCAGAGAGGACGGTCCTCGACAGTACTTC. It encodes CASREDGPRQYF.

This clonotype was picked up one time. A read error may account for a junction end that differs from germline. The J gene is TRBJ2-1, the V gene TRBV7-8; a possible D gene is TRBD1 (6 bases). The CDR3 consists of 17 residues. Germline V gene sequence: CDR1 SGHVS, CDR2 FQNEAQ. The CDR3, as DNA: TGTGCCGGCAGCTTAGTTCGACTCGGGACACAGAACAATGAGCAGTTCTTC. It codes for CAGSLVRLGTQNNEQFF.

The table lists this clonotype with many counts. This chain links TRBV7-2 with TRBJ2-3; TRBD2 matches at 9 bases. CDR3 length: 19 amino acids. Germline V gene sequence: CDR1 SGHTA, CDR2 FQGNSA. The junction had 17 bases not matched to a gene; V was cut back by 5 bases and J by 2 bases. CDR3 in amino acids: CASSTSSGVRPLDTDTQYF. The CDR3 region has the DNA TGTGCCAGCAGCACTTCTAGCGGGGTCCGCCCCCTTGACACAGATACGCAGTATTTT.

This clonotype was counted many times. The J gene is TRBJ2-3, the V gene TRBV10-3; possible D gene TRBD2, 5 bases. V lost 2 bases to trimming and J lost 6 bases, with 12 bases between them. Germline V gene data show CDR1 as ENHRY and CDR2 as SYGVKD. CDR3 length: 14 residues. The chain's CDR3 is CAISEEGGWDTQYF. CDR3 in DNA: TGTGCCATCAGTGAGGAAGGCGGGTGGGATACGCAGTATTTT.

This clonotype was seen more than once but under ten times. This chain uses TRBV6-2 or TRBV6-3 with TRBJ2-7; 10 positions agree with TRBD2. V was pared by 2 bases and J by 6 bases, with 10 bases of the junction left unmatched. CDR1 is MNHEY and CDR2 is SVGEGT in the germline V gene. There are 16 residues in the CDR3. The CDR3 loop reads CASSYRPRLAGSEQYF. Written as DNA, the CDR3 is TGTGCCAGCAGTTACCGACCCAGACTAGCGGGTTCCGAGCAGTACTTC.

V usage is TRBV30 and J usage is TRBJ2-3; TRBD2 matches 9 bases. The ends lost 7 bases at V and 5 bases at J; junction bases unmatched: 13. CDR1 is GTSNPN, CDR2 SVGIG, per germline (reference sequence). The CDR3 is made up of 15 amino acids. DNA of the CDR3: TGTGCCTCCCGGCGAGGCGGGAGGGGAGGAGATACGCAGTATTTT. Encoded protein: CASRRGGRGGDTQYF.